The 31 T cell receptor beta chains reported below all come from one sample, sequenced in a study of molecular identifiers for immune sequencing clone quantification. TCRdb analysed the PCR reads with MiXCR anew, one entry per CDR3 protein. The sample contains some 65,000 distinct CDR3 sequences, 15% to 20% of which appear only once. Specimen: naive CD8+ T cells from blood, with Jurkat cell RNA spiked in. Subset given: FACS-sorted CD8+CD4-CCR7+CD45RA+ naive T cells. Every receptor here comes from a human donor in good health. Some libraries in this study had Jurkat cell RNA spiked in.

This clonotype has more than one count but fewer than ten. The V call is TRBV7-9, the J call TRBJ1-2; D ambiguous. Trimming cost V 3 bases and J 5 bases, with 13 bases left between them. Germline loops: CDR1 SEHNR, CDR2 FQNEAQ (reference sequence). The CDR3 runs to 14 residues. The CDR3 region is CASSLDLSWYGYTF. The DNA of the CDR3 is TGTGCCAGCAGCTTGGACCTATCGTGGTATGGCTACACCTTC.

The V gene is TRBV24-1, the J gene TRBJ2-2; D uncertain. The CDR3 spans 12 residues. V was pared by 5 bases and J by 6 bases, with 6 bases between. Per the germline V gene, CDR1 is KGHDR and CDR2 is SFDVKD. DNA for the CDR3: TGTGCCACCAGTGGGTTGGCCGGGGAGCTGTTTTTT. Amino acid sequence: CATSGLAGELFF.

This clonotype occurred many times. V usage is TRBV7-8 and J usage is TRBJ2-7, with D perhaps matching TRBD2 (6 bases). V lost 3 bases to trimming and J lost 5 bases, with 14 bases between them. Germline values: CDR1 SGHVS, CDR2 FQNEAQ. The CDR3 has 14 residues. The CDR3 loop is CASSFGPEGHEQYF. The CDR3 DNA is TGTGCCAGCAGCTTCGGTCCGGAGGGTCACGAGCAGTACTTC.

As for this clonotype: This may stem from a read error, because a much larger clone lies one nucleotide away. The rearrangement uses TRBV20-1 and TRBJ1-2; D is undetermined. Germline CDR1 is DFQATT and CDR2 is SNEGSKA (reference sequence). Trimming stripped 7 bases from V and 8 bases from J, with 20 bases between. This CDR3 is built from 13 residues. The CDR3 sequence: CSVPGLRAGGYTF. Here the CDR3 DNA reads TGCAGTGTCCCCGGACTCCGGGCGGGAGGCTACACCTTC.

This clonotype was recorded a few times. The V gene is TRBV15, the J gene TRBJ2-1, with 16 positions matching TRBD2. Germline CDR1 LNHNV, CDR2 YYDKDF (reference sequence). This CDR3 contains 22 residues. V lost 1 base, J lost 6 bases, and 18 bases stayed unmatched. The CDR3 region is CATSRVRLGLAGGPGLGNEQFF. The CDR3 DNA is TGTGCCACCAGCAGAGTACGCCTGGGACTAGCGGGAGGGCCCGGACTCGGCAATGAGCAGTTCTTC.

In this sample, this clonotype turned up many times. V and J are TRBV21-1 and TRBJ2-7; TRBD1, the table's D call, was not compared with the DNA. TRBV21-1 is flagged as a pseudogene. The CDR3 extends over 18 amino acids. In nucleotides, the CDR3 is TGTGCCAGCAGCATTTCGGGACAGGACCAAAAAATCTCATACGAGCAGTACTTC. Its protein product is CASSISGQDQKISYEQYF.

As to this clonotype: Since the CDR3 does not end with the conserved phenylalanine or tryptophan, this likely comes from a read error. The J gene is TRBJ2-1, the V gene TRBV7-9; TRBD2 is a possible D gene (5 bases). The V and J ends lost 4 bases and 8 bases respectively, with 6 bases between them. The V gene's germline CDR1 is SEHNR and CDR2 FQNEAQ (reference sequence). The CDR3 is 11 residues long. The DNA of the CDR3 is TGTGCCAGCAGCTCGGGGTATGAGCAGTTCCTC. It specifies CASSSGYEQFL.

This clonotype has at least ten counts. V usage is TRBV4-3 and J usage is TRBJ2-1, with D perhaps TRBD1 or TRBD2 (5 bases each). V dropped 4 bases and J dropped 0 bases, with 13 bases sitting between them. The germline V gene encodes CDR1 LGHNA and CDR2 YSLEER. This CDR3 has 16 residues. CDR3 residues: CASSPDRGLSYNEQFF. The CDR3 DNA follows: TGCGCCAGCAGCCCCGACAGAGGACTCTCCTACAATGAGCAGTTCTTC.

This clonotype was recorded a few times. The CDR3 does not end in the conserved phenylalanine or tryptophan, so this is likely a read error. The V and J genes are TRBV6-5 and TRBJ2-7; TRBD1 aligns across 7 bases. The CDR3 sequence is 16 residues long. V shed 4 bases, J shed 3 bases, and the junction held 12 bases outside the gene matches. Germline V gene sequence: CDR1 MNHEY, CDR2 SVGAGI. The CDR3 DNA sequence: TGTGCCAGCAGTTTAAGTAGTGGACAGGTTTTCTACGAGCAGTACCTC. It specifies CASSLSSGQVFYEQYL.

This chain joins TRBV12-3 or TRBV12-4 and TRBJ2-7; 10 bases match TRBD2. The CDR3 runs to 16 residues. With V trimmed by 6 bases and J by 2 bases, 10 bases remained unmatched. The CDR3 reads CASSPPLAGYPYEQYF. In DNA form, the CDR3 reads TGTGCCAGCAGCCCCCCACTAGCGGGGTACCCCTACGAGCAGTACTTC.

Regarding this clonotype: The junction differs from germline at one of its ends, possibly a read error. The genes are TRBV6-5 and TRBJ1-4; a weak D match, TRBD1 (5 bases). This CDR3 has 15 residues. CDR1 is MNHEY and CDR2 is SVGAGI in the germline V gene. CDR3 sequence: CASSYYTGDNEKLCF. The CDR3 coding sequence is TGTGCCAGCAGTTACTATACAGGCGATAATGAAAAACTGTGTTTT.

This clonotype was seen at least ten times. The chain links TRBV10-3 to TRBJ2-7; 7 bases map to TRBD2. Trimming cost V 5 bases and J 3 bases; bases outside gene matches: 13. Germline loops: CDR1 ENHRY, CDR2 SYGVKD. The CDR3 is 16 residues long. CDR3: CAISNKRGLPSYEQYF. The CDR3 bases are TGTGCCATCAGTAACAAGAGGGGACTACCCAGCTACGAGCAGTACTTC.

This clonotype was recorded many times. CDR3 nucleotides: TGTGCCAGCAGCTTTTTACAGGGGAACACTGAAGCTTTCTTT. It codes for CASSFLQGNTEAFF. This chain links TRBV7-9 with TRBJ1-1; a weak D match, TRBD1 (6 bases). CDR1 and CDR2 from the germline V gene are SEHNR and FQNEAQ (reference sequence). The CDR3 sequence is 14 residues long. V was trimmed by 3 bases and J by 1 base, leaving 9 bases between them.

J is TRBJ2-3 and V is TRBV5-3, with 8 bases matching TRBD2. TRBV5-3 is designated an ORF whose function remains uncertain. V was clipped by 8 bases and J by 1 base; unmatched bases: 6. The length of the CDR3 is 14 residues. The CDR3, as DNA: TGTGCCAGCGGCTTCGGGGGGGGCACAGATACGCAGTATTTT. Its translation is CASGFGGGTDTQYF.

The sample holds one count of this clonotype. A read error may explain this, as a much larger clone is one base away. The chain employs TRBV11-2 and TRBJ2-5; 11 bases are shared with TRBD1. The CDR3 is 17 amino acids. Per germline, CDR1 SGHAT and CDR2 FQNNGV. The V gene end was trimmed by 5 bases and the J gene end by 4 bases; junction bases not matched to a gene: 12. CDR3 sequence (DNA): TGTGCCAGCAGCCAAAGGGCCATGGACAGGGGGCGAGAGACCCAGTACTTC. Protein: CASSQRAMDRGRETQYF.

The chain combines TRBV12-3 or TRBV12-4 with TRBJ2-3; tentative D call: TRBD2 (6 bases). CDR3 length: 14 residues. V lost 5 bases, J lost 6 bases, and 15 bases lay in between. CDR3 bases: TGTGCCAGCAGTCTCGGGACTCCGCGGGATACGCAGTATTTT. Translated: CASSLGTPRDTQYF.

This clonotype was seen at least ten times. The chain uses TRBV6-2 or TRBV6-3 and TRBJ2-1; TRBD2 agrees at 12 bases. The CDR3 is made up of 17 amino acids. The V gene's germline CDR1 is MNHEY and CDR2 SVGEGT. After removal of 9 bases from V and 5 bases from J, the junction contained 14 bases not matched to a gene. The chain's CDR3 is CASERPTGLAGHNEQFF. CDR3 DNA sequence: TGTGCCAGTGAAAGACCTACGGGACTAGCGGGCCACAATGAGCAGTTCTTC.

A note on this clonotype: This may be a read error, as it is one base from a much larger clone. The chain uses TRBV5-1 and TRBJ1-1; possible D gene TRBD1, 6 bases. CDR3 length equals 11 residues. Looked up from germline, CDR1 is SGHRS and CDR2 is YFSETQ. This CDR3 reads CASRGDTAAFF. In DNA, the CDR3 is TGCGCCAGCAGGGGGGACACTGCAGCTTTCTTT.

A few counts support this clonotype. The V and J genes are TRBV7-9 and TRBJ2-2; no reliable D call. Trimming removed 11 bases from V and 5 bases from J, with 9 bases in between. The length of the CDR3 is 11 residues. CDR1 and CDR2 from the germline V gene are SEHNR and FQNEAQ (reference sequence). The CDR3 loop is CALPGTGELFF. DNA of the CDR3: TGTGCCCTACCTGGGACCGGGGAGCTGTTTTTT.

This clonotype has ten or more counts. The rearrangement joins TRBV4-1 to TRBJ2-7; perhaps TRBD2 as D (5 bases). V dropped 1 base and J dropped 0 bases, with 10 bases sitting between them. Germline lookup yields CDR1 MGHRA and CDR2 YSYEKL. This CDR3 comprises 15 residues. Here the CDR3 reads CASSQGETLSYEQYF. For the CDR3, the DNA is TGCGCCAGCAGCCAAGGGGAGACCCTCTCCTACGAGCAGTACTTC.

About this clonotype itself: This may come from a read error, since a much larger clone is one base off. CDR3 amino acids: CAWTAGTSADTQYF. In nucleotides, the CDR3 is TGTGCCTGGACCGCCGGGACTAGCGCAGATACGCAGTATTTT. The chain carries TRBV30 and TRBJ2-3; 10 positions agree with TRBD2. Trimming cost V 4 bases and J 4 bases; bases outside gene matches: 5. Germline loops: CDR1 GTSNPN, CDR2 SVGIG (reference sequence). CDR3 length: 14 residues.

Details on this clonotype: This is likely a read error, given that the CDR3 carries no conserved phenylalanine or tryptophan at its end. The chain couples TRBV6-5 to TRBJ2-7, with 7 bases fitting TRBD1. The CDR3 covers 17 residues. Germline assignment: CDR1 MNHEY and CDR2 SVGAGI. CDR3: CASSYSSNGQVSYEQYL. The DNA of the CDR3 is TGTGCCAGCAGCTACTCGAGTAACGGACAGGTCTCCTACGAGCAGTACCTC.

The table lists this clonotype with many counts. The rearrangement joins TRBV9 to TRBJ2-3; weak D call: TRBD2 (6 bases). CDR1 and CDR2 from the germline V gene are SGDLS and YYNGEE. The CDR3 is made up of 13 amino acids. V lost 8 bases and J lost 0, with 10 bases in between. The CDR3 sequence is CASSRDSTDTQYF. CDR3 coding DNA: TGTGCCAGTTCGCGGGACAGCACAGATACGCAGTATTTT.

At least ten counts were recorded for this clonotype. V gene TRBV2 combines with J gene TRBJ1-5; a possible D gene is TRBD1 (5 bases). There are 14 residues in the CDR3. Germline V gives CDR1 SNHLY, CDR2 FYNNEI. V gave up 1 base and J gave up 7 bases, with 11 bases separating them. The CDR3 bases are TGTGCCAGCAGTGAAGAGGGGAAACCCCAGCCCCAGCATTTT. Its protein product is CASSEEGKPQPQHF.

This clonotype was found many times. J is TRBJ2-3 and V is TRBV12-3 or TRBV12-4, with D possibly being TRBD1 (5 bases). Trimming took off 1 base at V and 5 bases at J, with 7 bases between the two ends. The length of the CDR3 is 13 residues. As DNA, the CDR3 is TGTGCCAGCAGTTTAGGGGGCTTAGATACGCAGTATTTT. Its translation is CASSLGGLDTQYF.

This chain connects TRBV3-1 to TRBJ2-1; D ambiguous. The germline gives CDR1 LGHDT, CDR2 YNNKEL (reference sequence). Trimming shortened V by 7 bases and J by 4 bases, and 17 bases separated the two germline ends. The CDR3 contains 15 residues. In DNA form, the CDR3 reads TGTGCCAGCACCTTTAGTGAGAGACCTTACAATGAGCAGTTCTTC. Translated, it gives CASTFSERPYNEQFF.

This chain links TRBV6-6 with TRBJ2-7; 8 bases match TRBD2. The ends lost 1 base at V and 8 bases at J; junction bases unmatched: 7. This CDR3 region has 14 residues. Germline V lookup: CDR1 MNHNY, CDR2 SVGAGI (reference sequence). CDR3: CASSYWSGSDKQYF. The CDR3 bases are TGTGCCAGCAGTTACTGGAGCGGGAGTGACAAGCAGTACTTC.

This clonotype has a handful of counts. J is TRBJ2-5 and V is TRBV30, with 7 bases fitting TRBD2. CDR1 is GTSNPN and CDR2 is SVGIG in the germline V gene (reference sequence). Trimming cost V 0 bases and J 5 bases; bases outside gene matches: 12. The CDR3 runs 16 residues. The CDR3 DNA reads TGTGCCTGGAGTGTATTGGTGGGAGGGCCGCGGGAGACCCAGTACTTC. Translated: CAWSVLVGGPRETQYF. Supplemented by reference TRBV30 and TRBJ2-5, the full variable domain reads SQTIHQWPATLVQPVGSPLSLECTVEGTSNPNLYWYRQAAGRGLQLLFYSVGIGQISSEVPQNLSASRPQDRQFILSSKKLLLSDSGFYLCAWSVLVGGPRETQYFGPGTRLLVL.

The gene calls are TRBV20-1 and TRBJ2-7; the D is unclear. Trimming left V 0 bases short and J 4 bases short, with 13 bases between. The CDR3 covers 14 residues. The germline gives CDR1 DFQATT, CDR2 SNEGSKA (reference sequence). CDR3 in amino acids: CSARDISQNYEQYF. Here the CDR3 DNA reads TGCAGTGCTAGAGATATTTCACAGAATTACGAGCAGTACTTC.

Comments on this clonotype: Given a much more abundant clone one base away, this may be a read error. CDR3 nucleotides: TGTGCCAGCAGCCAAGAGTCGGGAGGCCCCCACAATGAGCAGTTCTTC. Residues: CASSQESGGPHNEQFF. This sequence joins TRBV3-1 and TRBJ2-1, with 7 bases matching TRBD2. J gave up 5 bases and V 0 bases, and 7 bases lay outside the gene matches. CDR3 length: 16 residues. Looked up from germline, CDR1 is LGHDT and CDR2 is YNNKEL (reference sequence).

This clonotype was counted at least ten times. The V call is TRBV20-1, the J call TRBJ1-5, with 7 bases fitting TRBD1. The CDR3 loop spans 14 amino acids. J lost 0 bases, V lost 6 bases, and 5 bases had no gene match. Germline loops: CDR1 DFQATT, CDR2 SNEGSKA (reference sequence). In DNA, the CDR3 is TGCAGTGCACGTAACAGGGGTAGCAATCAGCCCCAGCATTTT. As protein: CSARNRGSNQPQHF.